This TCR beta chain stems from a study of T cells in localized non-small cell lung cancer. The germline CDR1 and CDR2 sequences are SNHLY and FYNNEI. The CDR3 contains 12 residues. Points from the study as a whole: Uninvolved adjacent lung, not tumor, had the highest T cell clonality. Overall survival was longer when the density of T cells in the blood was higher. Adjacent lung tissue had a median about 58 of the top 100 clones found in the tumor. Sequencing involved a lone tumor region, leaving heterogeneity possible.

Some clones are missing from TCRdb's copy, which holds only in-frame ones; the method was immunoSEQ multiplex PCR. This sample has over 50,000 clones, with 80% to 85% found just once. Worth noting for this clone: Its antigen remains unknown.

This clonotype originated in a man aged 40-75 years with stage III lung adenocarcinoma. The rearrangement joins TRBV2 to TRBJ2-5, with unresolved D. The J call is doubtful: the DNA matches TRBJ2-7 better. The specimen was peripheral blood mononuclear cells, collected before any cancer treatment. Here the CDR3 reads CASNAGVYEQYF. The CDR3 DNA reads TGTGCCAGCAATGCCGGAGTCTACGAGCAGTACTTC.